This T cell receptor beta chain was sequenced during a study of cytomegalovirus exposure and HLA in healthy donors. With 60 Vbeta and 13 Jbeta primers, the PCR was carried out. The assay was immunoSEQ multiplex PCR, and TCRdb's table has in-frame clones only and misses some. Of under 200,000 clones listed, more than 60% are singletons. These donors counted as nominally healthy when sampled, but unrecorded immune exposures were likely. Study-wide results and caveats: Most TCR beta V segments were productive about 87% or about 30% of the time in an earlier analysis.

This clone was found once. Its cognate antigen is unknown. CDR1 GTSNPN and CDR2 SVGIG come from the germline V gene (reference sequence). This CDR3 spans 16 amino acids. The receptor comes from a woman in her fifties or sixties in good health and CMV-seropositive. The V gene is TRBV30, the J gene TRBJ1-2; 7 bases are a match to TRBD1. The sequencing input was PBMCs. This CDR3 reads CALDTTGSPGPYGYTF. The CDR3 DNA reads TGTGCTTTGGACACGACAGGGAGCCCTGGGCCCTATGGCTACACCTTC.